Listed here is a single T cell receptor (beta chain). This sample was taken from a study of cytomegalovirus exposure and HLA in healthy donors. The trim removed 5 bases at V and 9 bases at J, leaving 8 bases unmatched. Germline CDR1 and CDR2: SGHNT and YYREEE (reference sequence). There are 13 residues in the CDR3. PCR involved 60 Vbeta and 13 Jbeta primers. The method was immunoSEQ multiplex PCR; TCRdb's version includes in-frame clones alone and lacks a portion of them. The sample records some 130,000 clones, 80% being singletons. This sequence was found in a man aged 25 to 40 in good health. The chain is built from TRBV5-4 and TRBJ2-1; TRBD2 aligns across 7 bases. The sequenced material came from PBMCs. The CDR3 sequence is CASRTTLAGEQFF. The CDR3 DNA follows: TGTGCCAGCAGAACAACCTTAGCGGGTGAGCAGTTCTTC. Supplemented by reference TRBV5-4 and TRBJ2-1, the full variable domain reads ETGVTQSPTHLIKTRGQQVTLRCSSQSGHNTVSWYQQALGQGPQFIFQYYREEENGRGNFPPRFSGLQFPNYSSELNVNALELDDSALYLCASRTTLAGEQFFGPGTRLTVL.